This is a list of T cell receptor beta chains from one sample in a study of cytomegalovirus exposure and HLA in healthy donors. Assay: immunoSEQ multiplex PCR; the TCRdb copy retains only in-frame clones and omits some. The table lists 160,000 or so clones, nearly 80% of them singletons, with around 3.1% in the top ten. Sequencing used PBMCs. Every receptor here comes from a woman between 40 and 50 years old in good health and CMV-seronegative. The CDR3 runs from the conserved cysteine through the conserved F or W. The D gene is left open where the match is weak. Only some rows state a clone size, as once, few, many or a class for expanded clones.

clone size	D gene	J gene	V gene	CDR3 protein
-	-	TRBJ2-1	TRBV4-1	CASSQARESEQFF
-	-	TRBJ2-6	TRBV5-1	CASSLGQWGLSGANVLTF
-	-	TRBJ1-1	TRBV27	CASSLSMAGGPVGLRLNTEAFF
few	-	TRBJ2-3	TRBV6-1	CASRKSRAKDTQYF
-	TRBD1	TRBJ2-2	TRBV7-3	CASNRTGGTGELFF
-	-	TRBJ1-5	TRBV23-1	CASRAGNQPQHF
-	-	TRBJ1-1	TRBV29-1	CSVVSALRRDTEAFF
-	-	TRBJ1-1	TRBV18	CASSQGFNTEAFF
-	TRBD2	TRBJ2-1	TRBV7-9	CASSLVGGAHEQFF
-	-	TRBJ2-3	TRBV5-6	CASKPDISTDTQYF
-	-	TRBJ1-1	TRBV19	CASSTIQGKAEAFF
-	TRBD1	TRBJ1-3	TRBV11-2	CASSPDRGLAGNTIYF
-	TRBD2	TRBJ2-1	TRBV28	CASSLWSSGGAGQFF
few	-	TRBJ1-1	TRBV4-1	CASSQSHGGVNTEAFF
-	-	TRBJ2-1	TRBV5-1	CASSLQGPYNEQFF
-	-	TRBJ2-5	TRBV9	CASSKGRGLETQYF
-	-	TRBJ1-3	TRBV2	CASSQAGHSGNTIYF
-	-	TRBJ2-1	TRBV18	CASSPPGQIYNEQFF
-	-	TRBJ1-1	TRBV20-1	CSVAIGYRAFF
once	-	TRBJ2-1	TRBV5-1	CASSLAGVARNNEQFF
-	TRBD1	TRBJ1-1	TRBV29-1	CSVEIGQGNTEAFF
-	TRBD1	TRBJ1-6	TRBV7-9	CASSLVPAGGNSPLHF